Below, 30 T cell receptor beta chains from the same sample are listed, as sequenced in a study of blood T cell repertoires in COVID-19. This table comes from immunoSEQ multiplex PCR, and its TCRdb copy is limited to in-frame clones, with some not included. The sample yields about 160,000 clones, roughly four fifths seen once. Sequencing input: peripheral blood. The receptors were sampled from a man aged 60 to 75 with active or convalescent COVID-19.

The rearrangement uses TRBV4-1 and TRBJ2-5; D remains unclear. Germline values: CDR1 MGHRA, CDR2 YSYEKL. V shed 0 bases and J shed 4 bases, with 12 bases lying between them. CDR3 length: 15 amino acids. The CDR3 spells CASSQDLGRPETQYF. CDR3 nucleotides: TGCGCCAGCAGCCAAGATCTGGGCCGCCCAGAGACCCAGTACTTC.

CDR3 DNA: TGTGCCAGCAGCCGACAGTTTAGCACAGATACGCAGTATTTT. Its translation: CASSRQFSTDTQYF. The chain links TRBV6-4 to TRBJ2-3, with D maybe TRBD1 (5 bases). Trimming took 6 bases from V and 0 from J, leaving 10 bases between them. The CDR3 length is 14 residues. The germline CDR1 and CDR2 sequences are MRHNA and SNTAGT.

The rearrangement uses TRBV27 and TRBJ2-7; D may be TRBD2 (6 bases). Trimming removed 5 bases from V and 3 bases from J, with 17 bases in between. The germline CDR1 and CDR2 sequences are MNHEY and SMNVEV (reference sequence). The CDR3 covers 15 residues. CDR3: CASSPLTSRGYEQYF. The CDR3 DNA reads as TGTGCCAGCAGTCCTCTGACTAGTAGGGGCTACGAGCAGTACTTC.

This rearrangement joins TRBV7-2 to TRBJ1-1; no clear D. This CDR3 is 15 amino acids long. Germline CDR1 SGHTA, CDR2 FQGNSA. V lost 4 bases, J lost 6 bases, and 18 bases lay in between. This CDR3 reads CASSSSSEGGAEAFF. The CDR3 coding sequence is TGTGCCAGCAGCTCGTCGAGCGAAGGTGGCGCTGAAGCTTTCTTT. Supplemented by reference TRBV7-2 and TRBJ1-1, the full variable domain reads GAGVSQSPSNKVTEKGKDVELRCDPISGHTALYWYRQSLGQGLEFLIYFQGNSAPDKSGLPSDRFSAERTGGSVSTLTIQRTQQEDSAVYLCASSSSSEGGAEAFFGQGTRLTVV.

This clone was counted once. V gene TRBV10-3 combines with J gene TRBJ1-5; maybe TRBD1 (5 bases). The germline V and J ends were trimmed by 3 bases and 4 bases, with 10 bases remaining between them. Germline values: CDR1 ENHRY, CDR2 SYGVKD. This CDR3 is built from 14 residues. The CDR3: CAISEQVGNQPQHF. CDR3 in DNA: TGTGCCATCAGTGAACAGGTGGGGAATCAGCCCCAGCATTTT.

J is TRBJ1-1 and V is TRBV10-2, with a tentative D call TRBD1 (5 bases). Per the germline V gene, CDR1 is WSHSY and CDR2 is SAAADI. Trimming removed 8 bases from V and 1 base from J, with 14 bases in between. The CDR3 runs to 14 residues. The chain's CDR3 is CASSPLGGNTEAFF. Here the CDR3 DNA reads TGCGCCAGCTCGCCTTTGGGGGGGAACACTGAAGCTTTCTTT.

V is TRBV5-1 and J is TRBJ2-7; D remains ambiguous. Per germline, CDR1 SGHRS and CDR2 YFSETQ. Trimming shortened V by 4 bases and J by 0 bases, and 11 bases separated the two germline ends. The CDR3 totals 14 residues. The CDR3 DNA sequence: TGCGCCAGCAGCCCGCAGGCCTCCTCCTACGAGCAGTACTTC. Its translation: CASSPQASSYEQYF.

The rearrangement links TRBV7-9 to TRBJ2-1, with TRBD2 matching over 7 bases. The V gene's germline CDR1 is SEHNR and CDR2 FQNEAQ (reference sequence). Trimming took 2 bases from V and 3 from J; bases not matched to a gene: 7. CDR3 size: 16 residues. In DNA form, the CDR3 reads TGTGCCAGCAGCTTAACCAGCGGGAACGTCTACAATGAGCAGTTCTTC. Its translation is CASSLTSGNVYNEQFF.

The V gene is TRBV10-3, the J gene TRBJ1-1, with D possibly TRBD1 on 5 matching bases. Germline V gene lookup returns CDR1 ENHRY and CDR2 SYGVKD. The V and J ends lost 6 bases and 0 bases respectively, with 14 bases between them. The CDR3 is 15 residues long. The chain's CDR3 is CAIRDSGGVNTEAFF. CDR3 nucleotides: TGTGCCATCAGGGACTCTGGAGGGGTGAACACTGAAGCTTTCTTT.

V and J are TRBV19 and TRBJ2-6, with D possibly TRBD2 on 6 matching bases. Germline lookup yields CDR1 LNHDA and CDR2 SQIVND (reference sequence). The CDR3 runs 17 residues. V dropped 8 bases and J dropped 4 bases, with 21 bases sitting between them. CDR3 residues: CASRGTEPTLGANVLTF. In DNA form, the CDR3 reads TGTGCCAGTCGGGGGACGGAACCTACTCTCGGGGCCAACGTCCTGACTTTC. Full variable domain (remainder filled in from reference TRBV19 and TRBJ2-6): DGGITQSPKYLFRKEGQNVTLSCEQNLNHDAMYWYRQDPGQGLRLIYYSQIVNDFQKGDIAEGYSVSREKKESFPLTVTSAQKNPTAFYLCASRGTEPTLGANVLTFGAGSRLTVL.

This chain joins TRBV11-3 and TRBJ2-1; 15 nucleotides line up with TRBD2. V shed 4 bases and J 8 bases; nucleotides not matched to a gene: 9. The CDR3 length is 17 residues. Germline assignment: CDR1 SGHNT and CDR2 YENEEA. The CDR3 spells CASSSMGLAGGRDEQFF. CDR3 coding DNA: TGTGCCAGCAGCTCGATGGGACTAGCGGGAGGCCGTGATGAGCAGTTCTTC.

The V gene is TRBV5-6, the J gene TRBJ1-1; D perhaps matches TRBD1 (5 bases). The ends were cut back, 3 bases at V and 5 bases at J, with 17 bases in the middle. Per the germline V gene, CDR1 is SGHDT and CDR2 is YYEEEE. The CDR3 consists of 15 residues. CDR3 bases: TGTGCCAGCAGCTGGAGGGTGGGGCCGAGGACTGAAGCTTTCTTT. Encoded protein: CASSWRVGPRTEAFF.

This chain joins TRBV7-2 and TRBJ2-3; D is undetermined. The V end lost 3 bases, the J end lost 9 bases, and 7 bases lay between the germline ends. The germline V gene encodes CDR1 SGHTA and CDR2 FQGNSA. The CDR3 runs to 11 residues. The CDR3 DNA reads TGTGCCAGCAGCTTTTTGGAGACGCAGTATTTT. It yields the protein CASSFLETQYF.

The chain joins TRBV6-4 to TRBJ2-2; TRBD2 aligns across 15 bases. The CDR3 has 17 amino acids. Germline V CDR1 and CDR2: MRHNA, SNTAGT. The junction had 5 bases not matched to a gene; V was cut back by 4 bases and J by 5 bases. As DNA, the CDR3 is TGTGCCAGCAGTGGCTTTGGGACTAGCGGGAGGACCGGGGAGCTGTTTTTT. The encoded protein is CASSGFGTSGRTGELFF.

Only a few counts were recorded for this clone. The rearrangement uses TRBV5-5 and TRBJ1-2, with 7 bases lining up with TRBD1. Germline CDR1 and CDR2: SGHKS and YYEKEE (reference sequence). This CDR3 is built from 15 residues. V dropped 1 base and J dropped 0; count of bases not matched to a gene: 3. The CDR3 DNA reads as TGTGCCAGCAGCTTGACTGGGACAGCTAACTATGGCTACACCTTC. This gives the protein CASSLTGTANYGYTF.

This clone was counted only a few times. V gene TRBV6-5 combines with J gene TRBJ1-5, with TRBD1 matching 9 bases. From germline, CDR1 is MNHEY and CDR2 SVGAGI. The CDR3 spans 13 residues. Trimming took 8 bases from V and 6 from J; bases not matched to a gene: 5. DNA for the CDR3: TGTGCCAGCGCCGGGACAGGGACTCAGCCCCAGCATTTT. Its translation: CASAGTGTQPQHF.

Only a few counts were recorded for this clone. The CDR3 spells CASSHGTTEAKNIQYF. The CDR3, as DNA: TGCGCCAGCAGCCATGGGACAACAGAAGCCAAAAACATTCAGTACTTC. This sequence joins TRBV4-1 and TRBJ2-4, with D possibly matching TRBD1 (6 bases). Trimming stripped 3 bases from V and 0 bases from J, with 12 bases between. The CDR3 has 16 residues. Germline loops: CDR1 MGHRA, CDR2 YSYEKL.

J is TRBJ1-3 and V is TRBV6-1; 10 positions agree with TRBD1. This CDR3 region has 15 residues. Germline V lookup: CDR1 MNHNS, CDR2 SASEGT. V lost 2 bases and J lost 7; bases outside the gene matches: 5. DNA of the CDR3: TGTGCCAGCAGTGAAAGGGGGACAGGGGCTAACACCATATATTTT. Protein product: CASSERGTGANTIYF.

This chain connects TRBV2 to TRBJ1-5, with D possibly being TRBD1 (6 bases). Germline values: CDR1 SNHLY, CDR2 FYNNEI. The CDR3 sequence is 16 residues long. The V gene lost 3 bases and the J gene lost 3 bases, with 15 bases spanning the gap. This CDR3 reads CASSDGGGGYNQPQHF. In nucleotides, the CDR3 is TGTGCCAGCAGTGATGGGGGCGGGGGATACAATCAGCCCCAGCATTTT.

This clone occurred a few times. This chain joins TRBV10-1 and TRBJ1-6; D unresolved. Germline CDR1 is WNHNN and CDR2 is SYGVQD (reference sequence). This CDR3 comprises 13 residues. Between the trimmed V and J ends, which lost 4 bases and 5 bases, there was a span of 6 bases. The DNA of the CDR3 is TGCGCCAGCAGTGTGCAGAATAATTCACCCCTCCACTTT. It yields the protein CASSVQNNSPLHF.

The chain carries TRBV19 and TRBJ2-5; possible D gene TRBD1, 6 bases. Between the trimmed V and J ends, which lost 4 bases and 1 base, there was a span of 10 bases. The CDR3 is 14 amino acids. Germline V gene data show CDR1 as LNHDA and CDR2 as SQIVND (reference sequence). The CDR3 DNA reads TGTGCCAGTAGTAGGACAGCAACCCAAGAGACCCAGTACTTC. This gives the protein CASSRTATQETQYF.

DNA for the CDR3: TGCGCCAGCAGCCGCGCTCGGGGGTTCGGCGAAGAGACCCAGTACTTC. This sequence encodes CASSRARGFGEETQYF. This chain uses TRBV5-1 with TRBJ2-5; a weak D match, TRBD2 (6 bases). Germline CDR1 is SGHRS and CDR2 is YFSETQ. Trimming cost V 4 bases and J 3 bases, with 19 bases left between them. The CDR3 is made up of 16 amino acids.

CDR3 sequence reads: CASSLTRGTEAFF. The DNA for the CDR3 is TGTGCCAGCAGCCTTACCAGGGGCACTGAAGCTTTCTTT. The chain carries TRBV11-3 and TRBJ1-1, with TRBD1 as a possible D gene (6 bases). The CDR3 is 13 residues long. In germline, CDR1 is SGHNT, CDR2 YENEEA. V was cut by 5 bases and J by 4 bases, with 11 bases left in between.

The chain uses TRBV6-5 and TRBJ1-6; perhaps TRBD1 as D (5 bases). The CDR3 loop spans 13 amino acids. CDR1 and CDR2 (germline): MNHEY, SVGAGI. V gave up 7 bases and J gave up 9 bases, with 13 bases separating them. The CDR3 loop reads CASTGGGSSPLHF. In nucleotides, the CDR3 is TGTGCCAGCACCGGGGGGGGAAGTTCACCCCTCCACTTT.

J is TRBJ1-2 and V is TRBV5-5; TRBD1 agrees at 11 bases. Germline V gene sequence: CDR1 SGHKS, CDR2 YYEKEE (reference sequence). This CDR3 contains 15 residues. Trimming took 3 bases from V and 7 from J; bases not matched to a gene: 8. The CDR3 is CASSWDRGARTGYTF. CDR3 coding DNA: TGTGCCAGCAGCTGGGACAGGGGGGCGCGGACTGGCTACACCTTC.

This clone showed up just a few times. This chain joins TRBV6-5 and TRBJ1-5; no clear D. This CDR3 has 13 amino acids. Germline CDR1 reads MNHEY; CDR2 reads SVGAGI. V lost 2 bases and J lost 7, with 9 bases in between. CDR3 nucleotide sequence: TGTGCCAGCAGTTACGGTATCGGGCAGCCCCAGCATTTT. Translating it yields CASSYGIGQPQHF.

CDR3 in DNA: TGTGCCAGCCTCTCGACAGGGAGCTACTACGAGCAGTACTTC. Translation gives CASLSTGSYYEQYF. The rearrangement uses TRBV28 and TRBJ2-7; 7 positions agree with TRBD1. The junction had 10 bases not matched to a gene; V was cut back by 8 bases and J by 3 bases. The V gene's germline CDR1 is MDHEN and CDR2 SYDVKM. This CDR3 has 14 residues.

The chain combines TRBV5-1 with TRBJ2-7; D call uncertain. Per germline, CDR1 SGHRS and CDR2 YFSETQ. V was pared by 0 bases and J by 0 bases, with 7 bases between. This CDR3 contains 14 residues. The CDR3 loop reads CASSLEVSSYEQYF. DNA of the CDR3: TGCGCCAGCAGCTTGGAAGTGAGCTCCTACGAGCAGTACTTC.

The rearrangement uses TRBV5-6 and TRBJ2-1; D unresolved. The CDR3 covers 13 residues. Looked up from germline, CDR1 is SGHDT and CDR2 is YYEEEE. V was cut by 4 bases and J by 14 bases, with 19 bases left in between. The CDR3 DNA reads TGTGCCAGCAGCAGTGGCCAAGATCGCGGCGAGTTCTTC. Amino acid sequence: CASSSGQDRGEFF.

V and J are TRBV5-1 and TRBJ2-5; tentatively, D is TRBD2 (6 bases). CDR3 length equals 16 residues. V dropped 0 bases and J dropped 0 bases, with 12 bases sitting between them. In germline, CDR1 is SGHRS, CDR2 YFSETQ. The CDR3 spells CASSLDGTSYQETQYF. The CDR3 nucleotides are TGCGCCAGCAGCTTGGATGGGACTTCGTACCAAGAGACCCAGTACTTC.